This T cell receptor (beta chain) was identified during a study of cytomegalovirus exposure and HLA in healthy donors. General study points: In an earlier analysis, productive rearrangement rates for most beta V segments clustered near 87% or 30%. Across donors, presence/absence analyses took sequencing depth to be roughly uniform. What was likely a sequencing artifact was a cluster of highly shared sequence variants. Researchers reportedly found TCR beta sequences accurately predicted most subjects' HLA-A and HLA-B alleles.

Comments on this clone: Its antigen is not identified.

Germline trimming cut 5 bases from V and 7 bases from J; bases unmatched to any gene: 7. CDR3 length: 14 amino acids. Germline assignment: CDR1 SGHVS and CDR2 FNYEAQ. Amplification used 60 Vbeta primers and 13 Jbeta primers. Method: immunoSEQ multiplex PCR; TCRdb's copy keeps in-frame clones and lacks some. The data hold approximately 260,000 clones, with around four fifths observed a single time. The V call is TRBV7-6, the J call TRBJ2-7; TRBD2 matches at 11 bases. What was sequenced was PBMCs. This clonotype was sampled from a middle-aged woman in good health and CMV-seropositive. This CDR3 is CASSTSGSLVEQYF. The DNA of the CDR3 is TGTGCCAGCAGCACTAGCGGGAGCCTTGTAGAGCAGTACTTC.